This T cell receptor beta chain originates from a study of T cell responses to AZD1222 COVID-19 vaccine. Findings and limits, study-wide: There were mostly white British donors and more females than males, and clonal diversity was possibly underestimated.

V was pared by 0 bases and J by 5 bases, with 5 bases of the junction left unmatched. Germline V gene lookup returns CDR1 SGDLS and CDR2 YYNGEE. The CDR3 is made up of 15 amino acids. Sequencing was performed with immunoSEQ multiplex PCR; in TCRdb, only in-frame clones are kept and a portion is missing. The sample consists of 65,000 to 95,000 clones, about 85% of them appearing once. To note about this clone: The antigen remains undetermined.

The chain employs TRBV9 and TRBJ2-5, with TRBD2 matching over 9 bases. Sample: peripheral blood, taken on day 0 of AZD1222 vaccination. This receptor was identified in an adult in good health. DNA of the CDR3: TGTGCCAGCAGCGTAGGCGGGGGGGCGTCCGAGACCCAGTACTTC. Residues: CASSVGGGASETQYF. Full variable domain (outside the CDR3, taken from reference TRBV9 and TRBJ2-5): DSGVTQTPKHLITATGQRVTLRCSPRSGDLSVYWYQQSLDQGLQFLIQYYNGEERAKGNILERFSAQQFPDLHSELNLSSLELGDSALYFCASSVGGGASETQYFGPGTRLLVL.